Listed below are T cell receptor beta chains from one sample, sequenced in a study of T-cell reconstitution after alpha-beta-depleted transplantation in children. TCRdb fed the PCR reads into MiXCR, producing one record per CDR3 protein. The data show 90,000 to 100,000 distinct CDR3 sequences, with less than 25% seen just once and about 22% held by the top ten. The starting material was PBMCs, obtained before TCRalphabeta/CD19-depleted stem cell transplant. The receptors stem from a boy aged 2-9 years with acute lymphoblastic leukemia, due to receive a stem cell transplant. Each CDR3 is given with its conserved first and last residue. The order of the fields is D gene, clone size, V gene, J gene, CDR3 DNA, CDR3 protein. The D gene is left open where the match is weak. Clone size is stated in some rows and not others, as once, few, many or a class when expanded.

NA	many	TRBV29-1	TRBJ2-5	TGCAGCGTCCCGTCGGGGGCGGGGGAGACCCAGTACTTC	CSVPSGAGETQYF
TRBD2	NA	TRBV7-2	TRBJ2-1	TGTGCCAGCAGCCTAGCGGGGGGGCAATACAATGAGCAGTTCTTC	CASSLAGGQYNEQFF
NA	NA	TRBV10-3	TRBJ1-3	TGTGCCATCAGTGAGCCCTACAGGTACAACTCTGGAAACACCATATATTTT	CAISEPYRYNSGNTIYF
NA	NA	TRBV2	TRBJ2-7	TGTGCCAGCAGTGAAAGGCGGAGCTCCTACGAGCAGTACTTC	CASSERRSSYEQYF
NA	few	TRBV5-1	TRBJ2-7	TGCGCCAGCAGCTCGAAGGCAGGGGAGTTGGGTAGCAGCTACGAGCAGTACTTC	CASSSKAGELGSSYEQYF
NA	NA	TRBV6-1	TRBJ2-2	TGTGCCAGCACCCCACTCGGGACCGCGCCGAACACCGGGGAGCTGTTTTTT	CASTPLGTAPNTGELFF
NA	few	TRBV15	TRBJ2-3	TGTGCCACCAGCAGAGTAGTTTTCAGGGGAGGAACAGATACGCAGTATTTT	CATSRVVFRGGTDTQYF
NA	NA	TRBV12-3/TRBV12-4	TRBJ2-1	TGTGCCAGCAGTTTAAACACGGGAGCCTACAATGAGCAGTTCTTC	CASSLNTGAYNEQFF
NA	few	TRBV25-1	TRBJ1-1	TGTGCCAGCAGTTCGGCGGGGATTCCCCTGGCTTTCTTT	CASSSAGIPLAFF
TRBD2	NA	TRBV5-1	TRBJ2-1	TGCGCCAGCAGCCCAAGGACTAGTGGAAATGAGCAGTTCTTC	CASSPRTSGNEQFF
NA	many	TRBV6-6	TRBJ1-1	TGTGCCAGCAGCAGGACAGTTAACACTGAAGCTTTCTTT	CASSRTVNTEAFF
NA	NA	TRBV7-7	TRBJ2-1	TGTGCCAGCAGCCCCTCCACAGGGCTTTTCGTTAATGAGCAGTTCTTC	CASSPSTGLFVNEQFF
NA	NA	TRBV7-9	TRBJ2-1	TGTGCCAGCAGCATCCTGCCCGGGCCTTCCAATGAGCAGTTCTTC	CASSILPGPSNEQFF
NA	NA	TRBV20-1	TRBJ2-7	TGCAGTGCTAGAGCCCTAGCCAACTACGAGCAGTACTTC	CSARALANYEQYF
NA	few	TRBV5-6	TRBJ2-2	TGTGCCAGCAGCGGACAGGAGGGACGCGGGGAGCTGTTTTTT	CASSGQEGRGELFF
NA	few	TRBV20-1	TRBJ2-2	TGCAGTGCTAGACCACCACTCGGGGAGCTGTTTTTT	CSARPPLGELFF
NA	NA	TRBV10-3	TRBJ2-3	TGTGCCATCAGTGCCCCGGGGGGCGTCCGCACAGATACGCAGTATTTT	CAISAPGGVRTDTQYF
TRBD1	few	TRBV3-1	TRBJ2-7	TGTGCCAGCAGCCAGGGTCCCGGGACAGGGAATCAGTACTTC	CASSQGPGTGNQYF
NA	NA	TRBV6-5	TRBJ2-1	TGTGCCAGCAGTTCCCCCAGCGGAGGGGCCGGGAATGAGCAGTTCTTC	CASSSPSGGAGNEQFF
TRBD1	once	TRBV7-2	TRBJ1-4	TGTGCCAGCAGACTAACAGGGGGGAGGGAAAAACTGTTTTTT	CASRLTGGREKLFF
TRBD2	NA	TRBV5-5	TRBJ2-1	TGTGCCAGCAGCCGTCCTAGCGGAGGGTACAATGAGCAGTTCTTC	CASSRPSGGYNEQFF
TRBD1	NA	TRBV12-3/TRBV12-4	TRBJ2-3	TGTGCTGGGCAGGGGGCCACAGATACGCAGTATTTT	CAGQGATDTQYF
NA	NA	TRBV5-1	TRBJ2-3	TGCGCCAACCCCCTCGACGGAAAATTAGGAGAAGATACGCAGTATTTT	CANPLDGKLGEDTQYF
TRBD2	few	TRBV6-2/TRBV6-3	TRBJ2-1	TGTGCCAGCTGGGTAGCGGGGTCCTACAATGAGCAGTTCTTC	CASWVAGSYNEQFF
NA	few	TRBV4-3	TRBJ2-1	TGCGCCAGCAGCCAAGGGTATCGCGATGAGCAGTTCTTC	CASSQGYRDEQFF
NA	NA	TRBV18	TRBJ2-3	TGTGCCAGCTCTGTTACAGCTACAGATACGCAGTATTTT	CASSVTATDTQYF
NA	few	TRBV7-6	TRBJ2-1	TGTGCCAGCAGCCCGCTCCAAGGAGGGGCGACCTACAATGAGCAGTTCTTC	CASSPLQGGATYNEQFF
TRBD2	NA	TRBV7-2	TRBJ2-3	TGTGCCAGCAGCTTAGCCGGGGGGGGCGGAGGTCGAGATACGCAGTATTTT	CASSLAGGGGGRDTQYF
NA	NA	TRBV18	TRBJ2-7	TGTGCCAGCTCACCAAGGGGGAACGGTTACGACGAGCAGTACTTC	CASSPRGNGYDEQYF
NA	NA	TRBV4-3	TRBJ2-3	TGCGCCAGCAGCCAAGATTCGGGGGAAAAAGATACGCAGTATTTT	CASSQDSGEKDTQYF
NA	NA	TRBV7-7	TRBJ2-2	TGTGCCAGCAGCTTTGAAATTGGGGGGTCCGGGGAGCTGTTTTTT	CASSFEIGGSGELFF
NA	few	TRBV4-3	TRBJ2-6	TGCGCCAGCAGCCAAGAGCATGTATACTCTGGGGCCAACGTCCTGACTTTC	CASSQEHVYSGANVLTF
TRBD1	few	TRBV9	TRBJ2-3	TGTGCCAGCAGCCATCATAGGGACAGGGGGCAACAAAGGACAGATACGCAGTATTTT	CASSHHRDRGQQRTDTQYF
NA	NA	TRBV5-5	TRBJ1-1	TGTGCCAGCAGCTTTCGGTCACTCAAGGTGGGCACTGAAGCTTTCTTT	CASSFRSLKVGTEAFF
NA	NA	TRBV6-5	TRBJ2-4	TGTGCCAGCACCTCCGTGGAAAACATTCAGTACTTC	CASTSVENIQYF
NA	few	TRBV10-2	TRBJ1-5	TGCGCCAGCAGTTCGGGGGGCGAGGGCAATCAGCCCCAGCATTTT	CASSSGGEGNQPQHF
TRBD1	NA	TRBV3-1	TRBJ1-1	TGTGCCAGCAGCTCCGGGACAGTCACTGAAGCTTTCTTT	CASSSGTVTEAFF
NA	NA	TRBV7-2	TRBJ2-4	TGTGCCAGCAGCCCCGGGCAAGCGTATAACATTCAGTACTTC	CASSPGQAYNIQYF
NA	NA	TRBV20-1	TRBJ1-1	TGCAGTGCTTACGGGCCAGGGATGCCTGAAGCTTTCTTT	CSAYGPGMPEAFF
NA	NA	TRBV12-3/TRBV12-4	TRBJ1-1	TGTGCCAGCAGCCAGACAGGCTGGGAAGCTTTCTTT	CASSQTGWEAFF
NA	few	TRBV28	TRBJ2-7	TGTGCCAGCAGTTCCTACAGAAACGAGCAGTACTTC	CASSSYRNEQYF
NA	few	TRBV10-3	TRBJ2-4	TGTGCCATCAGTGATACGAGCGGAGGGACGGGGATTCAGTACTTC	CAISDTSGGTGIQYF
TRBD1	few	TRBV7-2	TRBJ1-6	TGTGCCAGCAGCTTCCGGGACAGGGGTTCACCCCTCCACTTT	CASSFRDRGSPLHF
NA	NA	TRBV29-1	TRBJ2-1	TGCAGCGTCGCCCAGGGGGGAGGCAATGAGCAGTTCTTC	CSVAQGGGNEQFF
NA	NA	TRBV7-2	TRBJ2-7	TGTGCCAGCAGCTTAGAGGTGGGACGGATTTACTTC	CASSLEVGRIYF
NA	many	TRBV5-1	TRBJ2-7	TGCGCCAGCAGCGGAAAAGCGGAGGGGCTTGAGCAGTACTTC	CASSGKAEGLEQYF
NA	NA	TRBV5-5	TRBJ2-5	TGTGCCAGCAGCCCACATGCAGGGTCGGGGGAGACCCAGTACTTC	CASSPHAGSGETQYF
TRBD1	many	TRBV9	TRBJ2-7	TGTGCCAGCGGACAGGGCTCCTACGAGCAGTACTTC	CASGQGSYEQYF
NA	few	TRBV29-1	TRBJ2-3	TGCAGCGTTGAAGAGGGTCGGAAGTCGAGAGATACGCAGTATTTT	CSVEEGRKSRDTQYF
TRBD2	few	TRBV28	TRBJ2-1	TGTGCCAGCAGTCCCTCCTCGGAATTAGCGGGAAGGGGGAATGAGCAGTTCTTC	CASSPSSELAGRGNEQFF
TRBD1	NA	TRBV5-8	TRBJ2-5	TGTGCCAGCAGCTTGGCCCTACAGGGGGGTCAAGAGACCCAGTACTTC	CASSLALQGGQETQYF